The 30 T cell receptor beta chains reported below all come from one sample, sequenced in a study of blood T cells in healthy people across ages. Then a second PCR, running about 7 to 11 cycles, was carried out with a sample-barcoded 5' primer and a J-beta primer mix. TCRdb reanalysed the 5' RACE reads using MiXCR and keeps one entry per CDR3 protein. Here the sample spans 1.5 million to 2 million distinct CDR3 sequences, approximately 28% being singletons. Material for sequencing was blood. Receptors were obtained from a woman in her 30s in good health.

The chain carries TRBV29-1 and TRBJ2-1; a possible D gene is TRBD1 (6 bases). Germline assignment: CDR1 SQVTM and CDR2 ANQGSEA. This CDR3 contains 14 residues. V was shortened by 7 bases and J by 3 bases, with 16 bases between the two germline ends. The CDR3 nucleotides read TGCAGCGCCCAATTGGACAGAAGCTACAATGAGCAGTTCTTC. It translates to CSAQLDRSYNEQFF.

This clonotype was counted many times. This chain joins TRBV12-3 or TRBV12-4 and TRBJ2-7; maybe TRBD2 (5 bases). This CDR3 has 14 residues. Trimming stripped 5 bases from V and 1 base from J, with 12 bases between. This CDR3 reads CASSTDYNSYEQYF. CDR3 DNA sequence: TGTGCCAGCAGTACAGACTACAATTCCTACGAGCAGTACTTC.

The chain has TRBV5-1 and TRBJ2-1, with 11 bases matching TRBD2. Germline V gene sequence: CDR1 SGHRS, CDR2 YFSETQ. This CDR3 has 18 amino acids. Trimming cost V 4 bases and J 8 bases; bases outside gene matches: 17. This CDR3 reads CASSRGATGTSGQDEQFF. The CDR3 DNA is TGCGCCAGCAGCCGAGGGGCCACCGGGACTAGCGGTCAAGATGAGCAGTTCTTC. Together with reference TRBV5-1 and TRBJ2-1, the CDR3 gives the full variable domain: KAGVTQTPRYLIKTRGQQVTLSCSPISGHRSVSWYQQTPGQGLQFLFEYFSETQRNKGNFPGRFSGRQFSNSRSEMNVSTLELGDSALYLCASSRGATGTSGQDEQFFGPGTRLTVL.

This clonotype came up a few times. Germline is not matched at one junction end, which may reflect a read error. This sequence joins TRBV20-1 and TRBJ2-6, with TRBD1 as a possible D gene (5 bases). The CDR3 has 18 amino acids. Germline V CDR1 and CDR2: DFQATT, SNEGSKA (reference sequence). The CDR3 DNA follows: TGCAGTGCTAGAGACCAGGCCGACAGCTTCTCTGGGGCCAACGTCCGGACTTTC. This encodes CSARDQADSFSGANVRTF.

There are many counts of this clonotype. V usage is TRBV28 and J usage is TRBJ2-6, with a tentative D call TRBD2 (5 bases). V was cut by 6 bases and J by 0 bases, with 12 bases left in between. CDR3 length equals 16 residues. The germline V gene encodes CDR1 MDHEN and CDR2 SYDVKM. CDR3 sequence: CASRLGLTSGANVLTF. In DNA form, the CDR3 reads TGTGCCAGCAGACTAGGGTTAACCTCTGGGGCCAACGTCCTGACTTTC.

This clonotype was seen a single time. The rearrangement links TRBV18 to TRBJ1-2; D might be TRBD1 (6 bases). CDR3 length: 15 amino acids. V lost 3 bases to trimming and J lost 4 bases, with 15 bases between them. Germline V gene data show CDR1 as KGHSH and CDR2 as LQKENI. This chain's CDR3 is CASSPEGGRVYGYTF. The CDR3 region has the DNA TGTGCCAGCTCACCCGAGGGGGGCCGGGTCTATGGCTACACCTTC.

The V and J genes are TRBV19 and TRBJ2-5; D is perhaps TRBD2 (6 bases). This CDR3 is 15 amino acids long. Germline CDR1 reads LNHDA; CDR2 reads SQIVND (reference sequence). Between the trimmed V and J ends, which lost 5 bases and 2 bases, there was a span of 15 bases. The CDR3 bases are TGTGCCAGTAGTGACGTCGGAGGGCCGCAAGAGACCCAGTACTTC. Protein product: CASSDVGGPQETQYF.

The chain is built from TRBV5-1 and TRBJ1-4; 9 bases match TRBD1. This CDR3 is 16 amino acids long. V shed 4 bases, J shed 7 bases, and the junction held 11 bases outside the gene matches. CDR1 is SGHRS, CDR2 YFSETQ, per germline. The CDR3, as DNA: TGCGCCAGCAGCCTACAGGGGGCAGGAGGAACTGAAAAACTGTTTTTT. Translating it yields CASSLQGAGGTEKLFF.

The sample holds many counts of this clonotype. V usage is TRBV5-1 and J usage is TRBJ2-7, with 7 bases aligning to TRBD1. The CDR3 covers 13 residues. The V gene's germline CDR1 is SGHRS and CDR2 YFSETQ. Trimming removed 4 bases from V and 1 base from J; junction bases left unmatched: 2. In DNA form, the CDR3 reads TGCGCCAGCAGCGGGGGACAGTCCTACGAGCAGTACTTC. Protein sequence: CASSGGQSYEQYF.

The chain carries TRBV12-5 and TRBJ2-3, with 14 bases fitting TRBD2. V shed 2 bases and J 7 bases; nucleotides not matched to a gene: 14. Germline V gene sequence: CDR1 LGHNT, CDR2 FRNRAP. The CDR3 runs to 19 residues. The CDR3 DNA is TGTGCTAGTGGTTTGAGACTAGCGGGGGGGCCAGGTCGGCCCAATACGCAGTATTTT. Protein product: CASGLRLAGGPGRPNTQYF. The full variable domain, rest sourced from reference TRBV12-5 and TRBJ2-3, is DARVTQTPRHKVTEMGQEVTMRCQPILGHNTVFWYRQTMMQGLELLAYFRNRAPLDDSGMPKDRFSAEMPDATLATLKIQPSEPRDSAVYFCASGLRLAGGPGRPNTQYFGPGTRLTVL.

This clonotype turned up a few times. This may be a read error: a much more frequent sequence differs by one nucleotide. The chain couples TRBV7-9 to TRBJ2-5, with 10 bases that match TRBD2. J was trimmed by 4 bases and V by 4 bases; bases with no gene match: 0. This CDR3 is built from 13 residues. CDR1 and CDR2 from the germline V gene are SEHNR and FQNEAQ (reference sequence). CDR3 amino acids: CASSWTSGETQYF. The CDR3 DNA reads as TGTGCCAGCAGCTGGACTAGCGGAGAGACCCAGTACTTC.

This clonotype was seen only a few times. The rearrangement joins TRBV10-2 to TRBJ2-7; 7 bases are a match to TRBD2. The CDR3 is 14 amino acids. V was clipped by 4 bases and J by 2 bases; unmatched bases: 5. CDR1 WSHSY and CDR2 SAAADI come from the germline V gene. The CDR3 DNA reads TGCGCCAGCAGTGTGGCTAGCGGTGCCTACGAGCAGTACTTC. Encoded protein: CASSVASGAYEQYF.

The chain combines TRBV28 with TRBJ1-2; no clear D gene. CDR1 is MDHEN, CDR2 SYDVKM, per germline. V was cut by 6 bases and J by 4 bases, with 9 bases left in between. The CDR3 is 12 residues long. The CDR3 sequence is CASRRVPYGYTF. In DNA form, the CDR3 reads TGTGCCAGCAGGAGGGTTCCCTATGGCTACACCTTC.

CDR3 nucleotide sequence: TGTGCCAGCAGTCCTCAGGCGCAGCTAGCCAAAAACATTCAGTACTTC. It translates to CASSPQAQLAKNIQYF. This chain uses TRBV12-3 or TRBV12-4 with TRBJ2-4, with D unresolved. The V gene lost 5 bases and the J gene lost 0 bases, with 14 bases spanning the gap. This CDR3 spans 16 amino acids.

This clonotype was found a few times. The CDR3 loop reads CSAPSGGGVRNEQFF. CDR3 bases: TGCAGTGCTCCGTCCGGCGGGGGCGTCCGCAATGAGCAGTTCTTC. The chain is built from TRBV20-1 and TRBJ2-1, with a weak D call TRBD2 (7 bases). Germline loops: CDR1 DFQATT, CDR2 SNEGSKA (reference sequence). The CDR3 covers 15 residues. Trimming shortened V by 5 bases and J by 6 bases, and 20 bases separated the two germline ends.

V usage is TRBV6-6 and J usage is TRBJ1-1; TRBD1 might be the D (6 bases). Trimming pared 0 bases from V and 5 bases from J, leaving 10 bases between. CDR1 MNHNY and CDR2 SVGAGI come from the germline V gene (reference sequence). The CDR3 length is 14 residues. CDR3 sequence reads: CASSYSQRGTEAFF. The CDR3 DNA sequence: TGTGCCAGCAGTTACTCGCAGAGGGGGACTGAAGCTTTCTTT.

The chain joins TRBV7-2 to TRBJ1-4; D uncertain. V lost 1 base to trimming and J lost 9 bases, with 9 bases between them. CDR1 and CDR2 from the germline V gene are SGHTA and FQGNSA. The CDR3 runs 13 residues. This CDR3 reads CASSLDPSQKLFF. CDR3 DNA: TGTGCCAGCAGCTTAGATCCGAGCCAAAAACTGTTTTTT.

This clonotype was recorded once. One base separates it from a far larger clone, so it is likely a read error. V and J are TRBV12-3 or TRBV12-4 and TRBJ2-1; D not certain. Between the trimmed V and J ends, which lost 8 bases and 5 bases, there was a span of 7 bases. The CDR3 totals 11 residues. DNA of the CDR3: TGTGCCAGCGGTTCCAACAATGAGCAGTTCTTC. It codes for CASGSNNEQFF.

This clonotype turned up a few times. The chain uses TRBV6-1 and TRBJ2-4; D unresolved. This CDR3 has 12 residues. Germline lookup yields CDR1 MNHNS and CDR2 SASEGT. The V end lost 7 bases, the J end lost 8 bases, and 12 bases lay between the germline ends. This chain's CDR3 is CASTSTRDIQYF. CDR3 DNA sequence: TGTGCCAGCACTAGTACTCGGGACATTCAGTACTTC.

This clonotype occurred many times. The chain combines TRBV7-2 with TRBJ2-1, with TRBD1 matching 9 bases. The CDR3 length is 15 residues. With V trimmed by 5 bases and J by 4 bases, 6 bases remained unmatched. Germline-derived CDR1 and CDR2 are SGHTA and FQGNSA. CDR3 coding DNA: TGTGCCAGCAGCCCGGACAGGGGACGATACAATGAGCAGTTCTTC. Its protein is CASSPDRGRYNEQFF.

The chain is built from TRBV20-1 and TRBJ2-3; D gene unclear. V lost 5 bases, J lost 0 bases, and 15 bases lay in between. The germline gives CDR1 DFQATT, CDR2 SNEGSKA (reference sequence). CDR3 size: 15 residues. The CDR3 DNA sequence: TGCAGTGCTCCTCGGACCGCGGATAGCACAGATACGCAGTATTTT. Its translation: CSAPRTADSTDTQYF.

The V call is TRBV21-1, the J call TRBJ2-1; TRBD1 reflects the table's D call only, with no check against the DNA. TRBV21-1 has pseudogene status. The CDR3 runs to 16 residues. CDR3 sequence reads: CASSKVRGRGYNEQFF. The DNA of the CDR3 is TGTGCCAGCAGCAAAGTTCGCGGGAGAGGGTACAATGAGCAGTTCTTC.

J is TRBJ1-1 and V is TRBV6-4; D gene uncertain. V lost 2 bases to trimming and J lost 6 bases, with 7 bases between them. CDR3 size: 12 residues. Germline-derived CDR1 and CDR2 are MRHNA and SNTAGT. As DNA, the CDR3 is TGTGCCAGCAGTGACAGGGCCGCTGAAGCTTTCTTT. Encoded protein: CASSDRAAEAFF.

This clonotype occurred once. The gene calls are TRBV11-2 and TRBJ2-5, with D tentatively TRBD1 (5 bases). Gene TRBJ2-7 matches the end of the DNA better, so the J call may be wrong. This CDR3 region has 13 residues. Germline V gives CDR1 SGHAT, CDR2 FQNNGV. CDR3 loop: CASSFMDKGEQYF. The CDR3 DNA sequence: TGTGCCAGCAGCTTCATGGACAAGGGCGAGCAGTACTTC.

This clonotype was found many times. This chain links TRBV5-1 with TRBJ1-2; possibly TRBD1 for D (5 bases). CDR3 size: 16 residues. Germline V gene sequence: CDR1 SGHRS, CDR2 YFSETQ. V dropped 0 bases and J dropped 0 bases, with 12 bases sitting between them. CDR3 in amino acids: CASSLVIGGTNYGYTF. CDR3 bases: TGCGCCAGCAGCTTGGTAATTGGGGGGACTAACTATGGCTACACCTTC.

This clonotype was seen more than once but under ten times. The chain links TRBV5-1 to TRBJ1-1; possible D gene TRBD1, 6 bases. The CDR3 contains 13 residues. The ends were cut back, 4 bases at V and 5 bases at J, with 12 bases in the middle. The V gene's germline CDR1 is SGHRS and CDR2 YFSETQ. The CDR3 protein is CASSTTTGTEAFF. Written as DNA, the CDR3 is TGCGCCAGCAGCACTACGACAGGAACTGAAGCTTTCTTT.

The V gene is TRBV10-2, the J gene TRBJ1-1, with 8 bases lining up with TRBD1. With 4 bases clipped from V and 6 bases from J, the junction kept 7 bases outside the gene matches. The CDR3 runs 14 residues. The germline gives CDR1 WSHSY, CDR2 SAAADI. The CDR3 sequence: CASSVTQGGSEAFF. The CDR3 region has the DNA TGCGCCAGCAGTGTTACACAGGGGGGCTCTGAAGCTTTCTTT.

This chain connects TRBV2 to TRBJ2-7; maybe TRBD1 (5 bases). The V gene lost 0 bases and the J gene lost 12 bases, with 15 bases spanning the gap. The germline CDR1 and CDR2 sequences are SNHLY and FYNNEI. The CDR3 has 13 residues. CDR3 in amino acids: CASSEATPLGPYF. CDR3 coding DNA: TGTGCCAGCAGTGAAGCTACTCCTCTGGGGCCGTACTTC.

The chain couples TRBV7-9 to TRBJ2-1; D call uncertain. With the DNA end fitting TRBJ2-7 better, the J assignment may be wrong. The CDR3 contains 15 residues. Germline V gene sequence: CDR1 SEHNR, CDR2 FQNEAQ (reference sequence). The CDR3 region is CASSIDSPRSNEQYF. CDR3 sequence (DNA): TGTGCCAGCAGCATTGACTCCCCGAGGAGCAATGAGCAGTACTTC.

CDR3 DNA sequence: TGTGCCAGCAGCCCCTCCGGGGGCTCTCAGCCCCAGCATTTT. Its protein is CASSPSGGSQPQHF. V usage is TRBV7-9 and J usage is TRBJ1-5, with D maybe TRBD1 (6 bases). With 5 bases removed from V and 6 bases from J, the gap between germline ends came to 14 bases. This CDR3 region has 14 residues. CDR1 SEHNR and CDR2 FQNEAQ come from the germline V gene (reference sequence). Full variable domain (rest looked up from reference TRBV7-9 and TRBJ1-5): DTGVSQNPRHKITKRGQNVTFRCDPISEHNRLYWYRQTLGQGPEFLTYFQNEAQLEKSRLLSDRFSAERPKGSFSTLEIQRTEQGDSAMYLCASSPSGGSQPQHFGDGTRLSIL.